A selection of T cell receptor beta chains follows, all from one sample in a study of blood T cell repertoires in COVID-19. Sequenced by immunoSEQ multiplex PCR; TCRdb stores in-frame clones only, minus some. This sample yields 150,000 or so clones, of which around 73% are seen a single time; roughly 8.6% belongs to the top ten. The sequencing sample was made of peripheral blood. These receptors came from a woman aged 45-65 years with active or convalescent COVID-19. The CDR3 runs from the conserved cysteine through the conserved F or W. A D gene is named only where the DNA matches it firmly. Not every row has a clone size; where given, it reads once, few, many or a size class.

TRBV28	TRBJ1-5	-	-	CASSPLSVPQPQHF	TGTGCCAGCAGCCCCCTAAGCGTTCCTCAGCCCCAGCATTTT
TRBV27	TRBJ1-1	-	-	CASSLSPGHTEAFF	TGTGCCAGCAGTTTATCGCCAGGGCACACTGAAGCTTTCTTT
TRBV24-1	TRBJ2-1	few	TRBD2	CATSPGLAGHEQFF	TGTGCCACCAGTCCGGGACTAGCGGGCCATGAGCAGTTCTTC
TRBV9	TRBJ1-1	-	-	CASSVGRNTEAFF	TGTGCCAGCAGCGTAGGCAGAAACACTGAAGCTTTCTTT
TRBV19	TRBJ2-1	-	TRBD2	CASRIGSPGLDFTNEQFF	TGTGCCAGTAGGATAGGTTCCCCGGGACTAGACTTTACAAATGAGCAGTTCTTC
TRBV6-5	TRBJ2-3	-	TRBD1	CASSRDRADTQYF	TGTGCCAGCAGTCGAGACAGGGCAGATACGCAGTATTTT
TRBV3-1/TRBV3-2	TRBJ2-7	once	-	CASSQEPAGAHEQYF	TGTGCCAGCAGCCAAGAACCGGCAGGGGCTCACGAGCAGTACTTC
TRBV30	TRBJ2-3	-	-	CAWSQEGLSTDTQYF	TGTGCCTGGAGTCAAGAGGGCCTCTCCACAGATACGCAGTATTTT
TRBV13	TRBJ2-5	-	TRBD1	CASSLRLGGKETQYF	TGTGCCAGCAGCTTACGTTTAGGGGGCAAGGAGACCCAGTACTTC
TRBV3-1/TRBV3-2	TRBJ2-3	-	TRBD2	CASSQLSTSGYTDTQYF	TGTGCCAGCAGCCAACTTTCGACTAGCGGGTACACAGATACGCAGTATTTT
TRBV9	TRBJ2-6	-	TRBD1	CASSVAILVPGQGISGANVLTF	TGTGCCAGCAGCGTAGCGATATTAGTTCCGGGACAGGGAATCTCTGGGGCCAACGTCCTGACTTTC
TRBV3-1/TRBV3-2	TRBJ1-1	few	-	CASSPKPTALNTEAFF	TGTGCCAGCAGCCCGAAGCCGACAGCCCTGAACACTGAAGCTTTCTTT
TRBV19	TRBJ1-5	-	-	CASSTTDRSQPQHF	TGTGCCAGTAGTACGACTGACAGGTCTCAGCCCCAGCATTTT
TRBV6-5	TRBJ2-5	-	-	CASSYSSTGLFNF	TGTGCCAGCAGTTACTCGAGTACGGGACTCTTTAACTTC
TRBV19	TRBJ1-3	-	-	CASSPGSSGNTIYF	TGTGCCAGTAGTCCTGGCAGCTCTGGAAACACCATATATTTT